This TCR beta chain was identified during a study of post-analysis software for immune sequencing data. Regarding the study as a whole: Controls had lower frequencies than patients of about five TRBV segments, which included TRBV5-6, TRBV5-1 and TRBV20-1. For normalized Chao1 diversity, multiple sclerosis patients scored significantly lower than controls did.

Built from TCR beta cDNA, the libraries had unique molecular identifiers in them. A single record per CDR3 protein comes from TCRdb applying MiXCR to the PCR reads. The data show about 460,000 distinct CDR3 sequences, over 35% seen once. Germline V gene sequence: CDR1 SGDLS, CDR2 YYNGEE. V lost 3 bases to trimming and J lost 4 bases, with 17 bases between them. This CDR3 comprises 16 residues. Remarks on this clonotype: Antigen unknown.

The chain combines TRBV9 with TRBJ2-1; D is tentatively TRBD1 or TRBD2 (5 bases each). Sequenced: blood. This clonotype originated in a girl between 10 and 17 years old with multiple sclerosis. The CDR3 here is CASSGMGPGKYNEQFF. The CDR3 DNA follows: TGTGCCAGCAGCGGGATGGGACCGGGGAAATACAATGAGCAGTTCTTC.